This T cell receptor beta chain came from a study of T cells in Graves' hyperthyroidism and ophthalmopathy. General study findings and limits: Clonotypes that were expanded in thyroid above 0.001 mostly appeared in blood too. Median prediction lead before ophthalmopathy onset was 6.5 to 7 months with the model.

Germline V gene data show CDR1 as ENHRY and CDR2 as SYGVKD. Trimming removed 4 bases at V and 4 bases at J, with 10 bases between. This CDR3 contains 13 residues. This clonotype was counted a few times. Its antigen remains unknown. TCR beta CDR3 sequences were amplified from RNA transcripts. RT-PCR in the first round (using the HTBI primer set) targeted the TCR CDR3. TCRdb used MiXCR to reprocess the multiplex PCR reads, holding one entry per CDR3 protein. The table has roughly 570,000 distinct CDR3 sequences, under 60% seen once. Any patient presenting with uncontrolled infection, other autoimmune disease, pregnancy or lactation was left out. Diagnostic decisions used clinical symptoms, serum thyroxine and TRAb, thyroid ultrasound and orbital computed tomography.

The sequence came from an adult woman with Graves' disease, either hyperthyroidism or ophthalmopathy (not recorded which). Sequencing was done on a sample of peripheral blood or thyroid tissue (not recorded which). V usage is TRBV10-3 and J usage is TRBJ2-5, with D maybe TRBD2 (5 bases). As DNA, the CDR3 is TGTGCCATCAGTGCATTTGAGGGAGAGACCCAGTACTTC. Encoded protein: CAISAFEGETQYF.